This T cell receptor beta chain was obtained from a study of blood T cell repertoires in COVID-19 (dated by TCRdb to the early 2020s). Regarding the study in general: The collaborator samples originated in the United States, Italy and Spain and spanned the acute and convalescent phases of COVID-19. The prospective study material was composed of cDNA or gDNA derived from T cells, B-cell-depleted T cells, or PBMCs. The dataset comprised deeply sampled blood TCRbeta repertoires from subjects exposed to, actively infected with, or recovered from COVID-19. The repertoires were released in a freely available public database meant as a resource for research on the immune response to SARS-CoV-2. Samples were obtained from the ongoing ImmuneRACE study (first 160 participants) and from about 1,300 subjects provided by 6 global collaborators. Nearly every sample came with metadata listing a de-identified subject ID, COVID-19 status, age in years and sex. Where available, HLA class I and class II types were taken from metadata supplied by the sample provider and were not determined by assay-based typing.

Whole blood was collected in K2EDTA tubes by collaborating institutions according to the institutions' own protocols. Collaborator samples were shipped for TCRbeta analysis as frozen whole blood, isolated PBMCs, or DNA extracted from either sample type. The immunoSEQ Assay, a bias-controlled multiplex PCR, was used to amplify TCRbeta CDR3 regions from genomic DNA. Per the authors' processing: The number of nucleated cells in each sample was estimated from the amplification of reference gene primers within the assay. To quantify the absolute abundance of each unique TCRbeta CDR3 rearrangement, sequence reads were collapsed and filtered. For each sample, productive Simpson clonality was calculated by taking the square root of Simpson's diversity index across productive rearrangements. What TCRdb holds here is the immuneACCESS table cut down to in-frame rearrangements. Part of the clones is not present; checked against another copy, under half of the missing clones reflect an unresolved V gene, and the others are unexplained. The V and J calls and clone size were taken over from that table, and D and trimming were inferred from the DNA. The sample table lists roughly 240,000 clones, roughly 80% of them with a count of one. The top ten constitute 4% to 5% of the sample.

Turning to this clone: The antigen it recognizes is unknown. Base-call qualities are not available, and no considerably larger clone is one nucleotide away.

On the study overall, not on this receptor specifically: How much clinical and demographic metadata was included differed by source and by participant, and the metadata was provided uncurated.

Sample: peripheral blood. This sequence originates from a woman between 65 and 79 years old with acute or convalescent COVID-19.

DNA sequence: TGTGCCAGCAGGCTACGACAGGGGGAAACTGAAGCTTTCTTT. This encodes CASRLRQGETEAFF. The receptor chain draws on TRBV7-6 and TRBJ1-1, with 9 bases aligning to TRBD1. The germline V gene provides CDR1 SGHVS and CDR2 FNYEAQ. The CDR3 goes from the cysteine to the phenylalanine over 14 residues. Just CDR3 DNA is preserved here, 42 bases in frame from base 1. V trim: 6 bases; J trim: 5 bases; unmatched bases: 7.